Listed here is a single T cell receptor beta chain. The antigen remains undetermined. The data are from a study of T cell repertoires in cytomegalovirus infection. As for the study in general: Both recently identified HLA-C-restricted and well-studied HLA-B-restricted CMV epitopes were used in the study. General study results and limits: Across the ex vivo response, the dominant clonotypes were HLA-C-restricted CMV-specific TCR beta clonotypes. Pooled public TCR beta family frequency picked out CMV carriers with the relevant HLA.

One entry per CDR3 protein results from TCRdb running MiXCR on the reads. The data contain hundreds of thousands of distinct CDR3 sequences, about a third of them singletons. The sample here was cultured CD8+ T cells from PBMCs, taken from culture after CMV antigen stimulation. This sequence originates from a human donor in good health (CMV status not recorded). Some clones in this sample may be carry-over from other donors' samples.

CDR3 sequence: CASSEWGGGAVQETQYF. Written as DNA, the CDR3 is TGTGCCAGCAGTGAGTGGGGCGGGGGGGCCGTCCAAGAGACCCAGTACTTC. The chain combines TRBV25-1 with TRBJ2-5; 9 bases map to TRBD2. Germline-derived CDR1 and CDR2 are MGHDK and SYGVNS. V lost 3 bases and J lost 1; bases outside the gene matches: 9. This CDR3 region has 17 residues.